The present T cell receptor (beta chain) was sequenced within a study of T cells after yellow fever vaccination (dated by TCRdb to 2018 to 2020). Describing the broader study: Libraries from fractions with low cell numbers were prepared with the SMART-Seq v4 Ultra Low Input RNA kit. To follow T-cell clones before and after primary and booster YFV17D yellow fever vaccination, bulk TCR alpha and beta repertoires were sequenced over time. Two healthy male donors, one aged 18 to 30 and one aged 30 to 40 years, made up the cohort. Blood was collected at multiple timepoints before and after primary and secondary immunization, and bulk PBMC replicates and cell subsets were isolated.

The full study reports these points: A small share of clonotypes occurred in both CD4 and CD8 compartments, likely arising from convergent recombination. Because only two donors were included in the study, the extent to which the findings can be generalized is limited. Computational filtering was required because FACS-sorted repertoires could contain abundant contaminating clonotypes from the bulk population. After the booster, most clones that had expanded after primary vaccination were detected again (nearly 97% of CD4 and around nine tenths of CD8), suggesting broad maintenance of memory. Compared with the primary T-cell response, the secondary T-cell response was faster but weaker, reaching its peak on day 5 rather than on day 15.

The CDR3 measures 15 amino acids from cysteine to phenylalanine. This entry keeps only the CDR3 DNA: 45 bases, framed from base 1. At the junction V is shortened by 5 bases and J by 3 bases; bases outside the gene matches: 10. The CDR1 and CDR2 encoded by the germline V gene are MNHEY and SVGEGT. Synthesis of TCR cDNA relied on 5'RACE template switching, a step that introduced a universal primer site along with unique molecular identifiers. cDNA synthesis was primed from both the TCR alpha and TCR beta constant segments. Library amplification used two PCR steps, and the second PCR step added sample barcodes and sequencing adapters. Sequencing of libraries was performed on Illumina HiSeq 2500 (2x100 bp) or NovaSeq (2x150 bp). On the authors' methods: MIGEC was used to demultiplex reads and collapse the reads into UMI consensus sequences, and MiXCR was used for V(D)J alignment. Clonotypes responding to the vaccine were identified with edgeR on replicate PBMC samples, with the criteria of FDR below 0.01 and a log2 fold change above 5 up to day 15. Each bulk clonotype was labeled CD4 or CD8 based on which sequenced repertoire, CD4 or CD8, contained the clonotype at higher abundance. TCRdb applied fastp at Q25 and MiXCR to the public reads, then kept only in-frame beta chains. Records with the same CDR3 protein are collapsed into one entry carrying the most frequent genes and DNA. These V and J calls originate from TCRdb's pipeline instead of the authors' own analysis. The sample table lists hundreds of thousands of distinct CDR3 sequences, more than 5.5% of them with a count of one. Approximately 16% of the sample is taken by the ten largest.

This clonotype turned up a few times. Its antigen has not been determined. No base quality information exists; no much larger clone differs at one position. In light of the paper, this sample's treatment or condition label describes: live attenuated yellow fever vaccine strain. At every blood-draw timepoint, two biological replicates of bulk PBMCs were collected. A standard Ficoll-Paque protocol was used to isolate PBMCs from peripheral blood. TriZol was used to extract RNA from bulk PBMCs, from CD4 and CD8 fractions, and from dextramer-positive and dextramer-negative fractions. The clonotype comes from a man in his thirties or forties who received the YFV17D yellow fever vaccine. The specimen was PBMCs, collected 5 days after the yellow fever booster vaccination. This chain joins TRBV6-2 or TRBV6-3 to TRBJ2-7; TRBD1 lines up with 7 middle nucleotides. In nucleotides, the sequence is TGTGCCAGCAGTCCCCTACGGACAGGAGACTACGAGCAGTACTTC. Translated, this is CASSPLRTGDYEQYF.